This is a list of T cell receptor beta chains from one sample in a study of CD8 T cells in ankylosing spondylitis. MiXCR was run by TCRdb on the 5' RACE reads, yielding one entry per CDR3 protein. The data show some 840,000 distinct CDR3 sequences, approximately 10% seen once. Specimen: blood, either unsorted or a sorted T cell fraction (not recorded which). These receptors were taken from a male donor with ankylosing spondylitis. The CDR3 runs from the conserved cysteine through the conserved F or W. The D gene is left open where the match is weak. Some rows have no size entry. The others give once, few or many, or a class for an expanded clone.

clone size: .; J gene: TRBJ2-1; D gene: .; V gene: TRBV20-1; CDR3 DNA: TGCAGTGCCCAAAGCAGGGGAAGAAGGAATGAGCAGTTCTTC; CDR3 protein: CSAQSRGRRNEQFF
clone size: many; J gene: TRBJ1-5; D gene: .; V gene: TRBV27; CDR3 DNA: TGTGCCAGCAGTTTAAGCCCCCAGGGTTGGCAGCCCCAGCATTTT; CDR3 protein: CASSLSPQGWQPQHF
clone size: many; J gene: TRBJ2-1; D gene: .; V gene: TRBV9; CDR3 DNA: TGTGCCAGCAGCGGGGGGTCCTCCTACAATGAGCAGTTCTTC; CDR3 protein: CASSGGSSYNEQFF
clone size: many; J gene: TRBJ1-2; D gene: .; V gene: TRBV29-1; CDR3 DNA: TGCAGCGATTCGGCGGATCCCTACTCTAAGGGCTACACCTTC; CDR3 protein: CSDSADPYSKGYTF
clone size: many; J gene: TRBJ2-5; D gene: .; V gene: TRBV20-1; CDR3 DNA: TGCAGTGCTTTCTTACTTGTTCAAGAGACCCAGTACTTC; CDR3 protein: CSAFLLVQETQYF
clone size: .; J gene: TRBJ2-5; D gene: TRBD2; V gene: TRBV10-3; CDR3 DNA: TGTGCCATCAGTACTTCCGGGACTAGCGGGAGAGAGACCCAGTACTTC; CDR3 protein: CAISTSGTSGRETQYF
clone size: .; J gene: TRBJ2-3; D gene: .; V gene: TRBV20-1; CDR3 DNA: TGCAGCGAACTTGCAGCGCCGGCCTCAGATACGCAGTATTTT; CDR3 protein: CSELAAPASDTQYF
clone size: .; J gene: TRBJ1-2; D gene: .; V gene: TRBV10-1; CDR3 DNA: TGCGCCAGCAGTGAGACAGCGAACTATGGCTACACCTTC; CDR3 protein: CASSETANYGYTF
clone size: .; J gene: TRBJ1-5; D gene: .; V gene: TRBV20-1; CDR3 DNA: TGCAGTGCTAGAGAAACCCAGGGAAATCAGCCCCAGCATTTT; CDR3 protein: CSARETQGNQPQHF
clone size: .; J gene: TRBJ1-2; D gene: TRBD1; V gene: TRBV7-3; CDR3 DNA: TGTGCCAGCAGCTTCGGGGACAGTAGCTACACCTTC; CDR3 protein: CASSFGDSSYTF
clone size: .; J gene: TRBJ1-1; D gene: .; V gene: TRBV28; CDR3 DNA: TGTGCCAGCAGTTCCTATAGATCCCCAGGATACACTGAAGCTTTCTTT; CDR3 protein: CASSSYRSPGYTEAFF